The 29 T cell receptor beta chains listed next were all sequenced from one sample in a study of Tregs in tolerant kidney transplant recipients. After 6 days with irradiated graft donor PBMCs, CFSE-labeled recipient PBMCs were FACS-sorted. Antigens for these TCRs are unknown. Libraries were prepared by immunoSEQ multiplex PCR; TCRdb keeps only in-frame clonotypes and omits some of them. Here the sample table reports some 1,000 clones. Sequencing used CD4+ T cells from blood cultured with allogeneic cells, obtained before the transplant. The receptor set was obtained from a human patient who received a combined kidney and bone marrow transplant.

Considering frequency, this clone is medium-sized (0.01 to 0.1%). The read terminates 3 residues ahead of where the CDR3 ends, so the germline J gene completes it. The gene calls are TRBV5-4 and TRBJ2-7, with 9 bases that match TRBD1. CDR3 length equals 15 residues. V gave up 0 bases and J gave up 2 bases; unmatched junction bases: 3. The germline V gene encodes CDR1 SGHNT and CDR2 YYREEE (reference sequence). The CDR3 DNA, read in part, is TGTGCCAGCAGCTTGGCGGGGACAGGGCCCTACGAG. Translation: CASSLAGTGPYE. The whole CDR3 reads CASSLAGTGPYEQYF.

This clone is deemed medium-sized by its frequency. The CDR3 sequence is CASSSVGTDTEAFF. The CDR3 bases that were read are TGTGCCAGCTCCTCCGTCGGGACTGACACTGAA. This rearrangement joins TRBV18 to TRBJ1-1; D possibly corresponds to TRBD1 (5 bases). Sequencing ends 3 residues short of the CDR3 end; the germline J gene provides the rest. Germline assignment: CDR1 KGHSH and CDR2 LQKENI. V lost 6 bases and J 3 bases, leaving 14 bases between the germline ends. The CDR3 totals 14 residues.

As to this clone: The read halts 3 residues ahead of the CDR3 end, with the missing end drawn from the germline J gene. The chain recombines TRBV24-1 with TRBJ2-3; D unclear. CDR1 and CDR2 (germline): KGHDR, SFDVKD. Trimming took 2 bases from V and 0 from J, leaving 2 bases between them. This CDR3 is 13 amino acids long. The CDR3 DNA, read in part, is TGTGCCACCAGTGATTCAAGCACAGATACG. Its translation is CATSDSSTDT. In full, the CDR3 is CATSDSSTDTQYF.

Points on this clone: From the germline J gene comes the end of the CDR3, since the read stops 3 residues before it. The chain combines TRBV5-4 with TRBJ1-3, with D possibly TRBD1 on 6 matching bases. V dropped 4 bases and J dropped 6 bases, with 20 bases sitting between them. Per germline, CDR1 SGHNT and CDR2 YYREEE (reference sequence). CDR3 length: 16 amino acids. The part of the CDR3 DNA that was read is TGTGCCAGCAGCATCTACAGGGTCCGCTCGGAAAACACC. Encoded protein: CASSIYRVRSENT. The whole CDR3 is CASSIYRVRSENTIYF.

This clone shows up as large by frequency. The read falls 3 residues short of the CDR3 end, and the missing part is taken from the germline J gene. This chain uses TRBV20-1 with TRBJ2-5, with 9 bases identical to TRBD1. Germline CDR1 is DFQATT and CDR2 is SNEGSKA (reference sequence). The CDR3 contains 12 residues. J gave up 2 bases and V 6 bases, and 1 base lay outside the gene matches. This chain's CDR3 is CSAGTGQETQYF. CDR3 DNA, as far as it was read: TGCAGTGCCGGGACAGGGCAAGAGACC.

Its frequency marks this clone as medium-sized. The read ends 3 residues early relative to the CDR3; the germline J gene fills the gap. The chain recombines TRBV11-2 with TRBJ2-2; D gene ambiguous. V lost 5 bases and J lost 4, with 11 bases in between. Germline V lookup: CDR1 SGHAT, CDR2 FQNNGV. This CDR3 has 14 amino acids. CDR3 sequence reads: CASSPPVSTGELFF. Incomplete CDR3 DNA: TGTGCCAGCAGCCCGCCGGTGAGCACCGGGGAG.

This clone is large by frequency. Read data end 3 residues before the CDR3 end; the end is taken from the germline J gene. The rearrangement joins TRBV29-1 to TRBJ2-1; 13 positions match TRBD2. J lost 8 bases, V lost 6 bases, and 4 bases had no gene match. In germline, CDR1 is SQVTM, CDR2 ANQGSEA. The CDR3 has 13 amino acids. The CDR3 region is CSVGLAGFDEQFF. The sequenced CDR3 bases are TGCAGCGTGGGACTAGCGGGATTCGATGAG.

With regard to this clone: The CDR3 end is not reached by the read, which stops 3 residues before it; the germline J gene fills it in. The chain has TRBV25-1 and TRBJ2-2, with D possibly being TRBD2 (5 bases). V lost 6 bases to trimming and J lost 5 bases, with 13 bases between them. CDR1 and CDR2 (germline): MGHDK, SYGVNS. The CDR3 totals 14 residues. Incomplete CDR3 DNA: TGTGCCAGCAGCCCGGGGTGGCGGACCGGGGAG. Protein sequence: CASSPGWRTGE. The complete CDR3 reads CASSPGWRTGELFF.

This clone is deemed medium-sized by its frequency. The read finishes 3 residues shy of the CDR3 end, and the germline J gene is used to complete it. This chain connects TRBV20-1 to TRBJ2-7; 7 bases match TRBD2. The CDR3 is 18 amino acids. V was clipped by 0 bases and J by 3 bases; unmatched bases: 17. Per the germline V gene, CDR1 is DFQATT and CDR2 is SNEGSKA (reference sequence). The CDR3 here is CSARDPLARAKGNYEQYF. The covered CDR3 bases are TGCAGTGCTAGAGACCCACTAGCGAGGGCCAAGGGGAACTACGAG.

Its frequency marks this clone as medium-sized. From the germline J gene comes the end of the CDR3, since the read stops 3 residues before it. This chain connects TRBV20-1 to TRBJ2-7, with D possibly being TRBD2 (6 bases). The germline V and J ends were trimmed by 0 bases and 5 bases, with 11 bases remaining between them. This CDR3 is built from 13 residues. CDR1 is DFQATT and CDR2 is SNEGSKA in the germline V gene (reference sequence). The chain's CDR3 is CSARDPKRDEQYF. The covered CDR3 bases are TGCAGTGCTAGAGATCCCAAGCGGGACGAG.

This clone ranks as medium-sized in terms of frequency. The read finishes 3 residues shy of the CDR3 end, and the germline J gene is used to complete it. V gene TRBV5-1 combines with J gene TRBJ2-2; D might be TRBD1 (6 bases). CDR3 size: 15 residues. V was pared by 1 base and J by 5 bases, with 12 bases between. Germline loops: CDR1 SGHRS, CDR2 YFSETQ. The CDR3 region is CASSLSLQGTGELFF. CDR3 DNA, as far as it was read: TGCGCCAGCAGCTTGTCTCTCCAGGGGACCGGGGAG.

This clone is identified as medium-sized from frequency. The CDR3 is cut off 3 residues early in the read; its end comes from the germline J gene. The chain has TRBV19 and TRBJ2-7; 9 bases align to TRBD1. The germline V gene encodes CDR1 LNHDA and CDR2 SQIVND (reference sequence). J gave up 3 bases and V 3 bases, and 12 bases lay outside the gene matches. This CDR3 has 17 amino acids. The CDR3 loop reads CASSIGTGFPLYYEQYF. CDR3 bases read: TGTGCCAGTAGTATTGGGACAGGGTTCCCTCTCTACTACGAG.

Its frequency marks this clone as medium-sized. CDR3 DNA, as far as it was read: TGTGCCAGCAGCCCCTACACCGGGGAG. Protein sequence: CASSPYTGE. The CDR3 reads in full as CASSPYTGELFF. The chain links TRBV7-9 to TRBJ2-2; D remains unclear. The missing CDR3 end, 3 residues past where the read stops, is filled in from the germline J gene. From germline, CDR1 is SEHNR and CDR2 FQNEAQ (reference sequence). The V gene lost 5 bases and the J gene lost 3 bases, with 4 bases spanning the gap. The CDR3 has 12 residues.

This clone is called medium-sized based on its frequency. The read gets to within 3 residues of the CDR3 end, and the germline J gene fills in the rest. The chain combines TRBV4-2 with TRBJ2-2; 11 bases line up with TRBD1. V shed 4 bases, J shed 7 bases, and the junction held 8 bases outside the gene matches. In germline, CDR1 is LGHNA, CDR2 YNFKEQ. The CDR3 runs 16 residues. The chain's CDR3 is CASSPAGTGGDGELFF. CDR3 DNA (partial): TGTGCCAGCAGCCCAGCGGGGACAGGGGGAGACGGGGAG.

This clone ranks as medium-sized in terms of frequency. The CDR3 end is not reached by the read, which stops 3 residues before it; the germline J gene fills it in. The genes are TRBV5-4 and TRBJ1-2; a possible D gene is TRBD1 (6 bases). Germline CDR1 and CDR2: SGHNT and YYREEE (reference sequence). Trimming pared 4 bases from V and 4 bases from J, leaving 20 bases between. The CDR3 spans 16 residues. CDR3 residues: CASSRRQVSPLYGYTF. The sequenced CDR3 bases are TGTGCCAGCAGCAGGCGACAGGTCTCCCCCCTCTATGGC.

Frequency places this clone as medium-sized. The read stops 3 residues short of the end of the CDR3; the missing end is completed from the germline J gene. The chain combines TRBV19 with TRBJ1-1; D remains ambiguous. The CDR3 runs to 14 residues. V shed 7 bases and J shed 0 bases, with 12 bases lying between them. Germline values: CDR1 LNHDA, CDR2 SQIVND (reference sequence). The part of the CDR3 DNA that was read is TGTGCCAGTAACAAAATCAGTATGAACACTGAA. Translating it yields CASNKISMNTE. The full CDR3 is CASNKISMNTEAFF.

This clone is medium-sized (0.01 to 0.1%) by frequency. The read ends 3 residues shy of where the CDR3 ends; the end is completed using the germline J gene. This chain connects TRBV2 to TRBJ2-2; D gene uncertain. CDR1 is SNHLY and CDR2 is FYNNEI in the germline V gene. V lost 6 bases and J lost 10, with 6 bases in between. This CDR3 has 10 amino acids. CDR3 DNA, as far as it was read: TGTGCCAGCAGCAGAGAGGAG. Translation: CASSREE. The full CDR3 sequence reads CASSREELFF.

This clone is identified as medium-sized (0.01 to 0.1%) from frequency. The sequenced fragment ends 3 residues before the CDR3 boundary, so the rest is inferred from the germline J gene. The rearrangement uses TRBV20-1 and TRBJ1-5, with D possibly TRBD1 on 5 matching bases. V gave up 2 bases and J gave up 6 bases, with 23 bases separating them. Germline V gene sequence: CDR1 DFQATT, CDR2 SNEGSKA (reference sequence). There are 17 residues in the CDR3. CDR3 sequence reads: CSARPLLGQGYAQPQHF. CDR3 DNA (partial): TGCAGTGCTAGACCTTTACTGGGGCAGGGATATGCTCAGCCC.

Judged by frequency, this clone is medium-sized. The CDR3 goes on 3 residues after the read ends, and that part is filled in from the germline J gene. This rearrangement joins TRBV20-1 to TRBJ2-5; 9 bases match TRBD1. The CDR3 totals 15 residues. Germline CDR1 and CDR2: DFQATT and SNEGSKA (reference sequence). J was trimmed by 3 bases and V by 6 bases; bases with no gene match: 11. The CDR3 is CSAFPPTGGEETQYF. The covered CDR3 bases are TGCAGTGCCTTTCCTCCGACAGGGGGTGAAGAGACC.

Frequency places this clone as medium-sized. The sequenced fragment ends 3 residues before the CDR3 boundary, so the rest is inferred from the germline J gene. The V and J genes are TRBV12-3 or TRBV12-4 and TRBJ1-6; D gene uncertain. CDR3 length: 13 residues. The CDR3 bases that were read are TGTGCCAGCAGTTTCTCGGAGCGGCTTCCC. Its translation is CASSFSERLP. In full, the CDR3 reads CASSFSERLPLHF.

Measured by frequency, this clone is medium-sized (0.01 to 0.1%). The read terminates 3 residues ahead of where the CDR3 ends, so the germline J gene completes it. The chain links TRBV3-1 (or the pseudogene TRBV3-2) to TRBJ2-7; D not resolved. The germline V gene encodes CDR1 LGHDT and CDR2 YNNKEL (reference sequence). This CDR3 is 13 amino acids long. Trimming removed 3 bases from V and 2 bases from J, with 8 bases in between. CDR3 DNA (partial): TGTGCCAGCAGCCACCTAGGCGCCTACGAG. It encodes CASSHLGAYE. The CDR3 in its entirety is CASSHLGAYEQYF.

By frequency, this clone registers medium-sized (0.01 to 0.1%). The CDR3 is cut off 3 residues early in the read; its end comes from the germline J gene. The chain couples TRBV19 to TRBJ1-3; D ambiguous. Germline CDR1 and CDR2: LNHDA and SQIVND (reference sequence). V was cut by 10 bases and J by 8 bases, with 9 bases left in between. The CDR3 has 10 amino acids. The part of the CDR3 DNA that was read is TGTGCCACAAGCGGCTACACC. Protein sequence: CATSGYT. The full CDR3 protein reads CATSGYTIYF.

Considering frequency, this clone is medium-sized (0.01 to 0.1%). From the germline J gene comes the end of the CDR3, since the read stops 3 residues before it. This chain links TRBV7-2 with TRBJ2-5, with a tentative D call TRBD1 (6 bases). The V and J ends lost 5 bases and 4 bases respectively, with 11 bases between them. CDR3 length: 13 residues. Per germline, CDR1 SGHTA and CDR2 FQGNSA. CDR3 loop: CASSPKTGETQYF. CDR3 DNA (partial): TGTGCCAGCAGCCCAAAGACAGGAGAGACC.

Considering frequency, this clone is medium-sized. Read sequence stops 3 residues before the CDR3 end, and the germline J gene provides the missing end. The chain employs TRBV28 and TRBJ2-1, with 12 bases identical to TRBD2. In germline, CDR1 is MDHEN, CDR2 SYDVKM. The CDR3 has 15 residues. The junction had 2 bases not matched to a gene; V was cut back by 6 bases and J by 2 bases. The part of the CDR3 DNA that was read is TGTGCCAGCAGGCTAGCGGGAGGGCCCTACAATGAG. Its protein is CASRLAGGPYNE. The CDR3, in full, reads CASRLAGGPYNEQFF.

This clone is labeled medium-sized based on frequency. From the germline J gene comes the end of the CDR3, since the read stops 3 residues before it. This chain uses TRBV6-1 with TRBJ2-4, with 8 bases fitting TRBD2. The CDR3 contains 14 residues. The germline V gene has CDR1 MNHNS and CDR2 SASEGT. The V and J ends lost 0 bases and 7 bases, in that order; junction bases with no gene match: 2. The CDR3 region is CASSEARLANIQYF. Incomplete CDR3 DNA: TGTGCCAGCAGTGAAGCTAGACTAGCGAACATT.

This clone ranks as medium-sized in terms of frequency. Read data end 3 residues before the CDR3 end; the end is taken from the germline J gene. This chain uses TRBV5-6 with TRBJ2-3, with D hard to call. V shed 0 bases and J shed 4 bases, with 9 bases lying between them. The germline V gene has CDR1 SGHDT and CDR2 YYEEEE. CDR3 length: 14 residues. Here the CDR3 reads CASSLDPRPDTQYF. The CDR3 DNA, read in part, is TGTGCCAGCAGCTTGGATCCGAGGCCAGATACG.

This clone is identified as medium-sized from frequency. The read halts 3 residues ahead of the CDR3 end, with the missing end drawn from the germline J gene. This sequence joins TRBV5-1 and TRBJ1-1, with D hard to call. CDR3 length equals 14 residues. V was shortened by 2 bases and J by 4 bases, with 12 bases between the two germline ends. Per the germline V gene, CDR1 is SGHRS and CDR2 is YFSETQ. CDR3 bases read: TGCGCCAGCAGCTTCGCCCGAGGGTCCACTGAA. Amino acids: CASSFARGSTE. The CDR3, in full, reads CASSFARGSTEAFF.

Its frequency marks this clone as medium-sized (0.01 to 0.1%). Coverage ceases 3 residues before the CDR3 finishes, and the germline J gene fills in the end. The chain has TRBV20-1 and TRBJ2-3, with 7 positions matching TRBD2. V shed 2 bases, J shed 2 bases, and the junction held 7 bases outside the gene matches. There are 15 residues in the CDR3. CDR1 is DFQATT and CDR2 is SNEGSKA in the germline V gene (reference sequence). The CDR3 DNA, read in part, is TGCAGTGCTAGATCGGGGCGGGGGAACACAGATACG. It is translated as CSARSGRGNTDT. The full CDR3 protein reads CSARSGRGNTDTQYF.

The CDR3 region is CASSLTGNQPQHF. The covered CDR3 bases are TGTGCCAGCAGCTTAACAGGGAATCAGCCC. The chain recombines TRBV5-8 with TRBJ1-5; possible D gene TRBD1, 6 bases. The read ends 3 residues before the CDR3 terminus; that terminus is restored from the germline J gene. Germline CDR1 is SGHTS and CDR2 is YDEGEE. Trimming pared 2 bases from V and 4 bases from J, leaving 7 bases between. The CDR3 loop spans 13 amino acids.